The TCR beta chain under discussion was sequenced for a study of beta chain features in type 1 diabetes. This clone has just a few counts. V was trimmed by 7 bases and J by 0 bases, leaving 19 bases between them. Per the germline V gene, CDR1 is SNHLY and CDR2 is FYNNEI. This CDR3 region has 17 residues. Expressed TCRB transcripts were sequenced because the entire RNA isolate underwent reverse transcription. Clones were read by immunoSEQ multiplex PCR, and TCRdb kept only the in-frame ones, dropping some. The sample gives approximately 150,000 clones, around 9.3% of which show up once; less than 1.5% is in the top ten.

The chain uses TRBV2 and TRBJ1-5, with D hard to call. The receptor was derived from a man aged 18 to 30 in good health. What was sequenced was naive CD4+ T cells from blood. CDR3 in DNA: TGTGCCAGCAAGGGAGAGATTGGCCGCATTAGCAATCAGCCCCAGCATTTT. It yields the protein CASKGEIGRISNQPQHF.